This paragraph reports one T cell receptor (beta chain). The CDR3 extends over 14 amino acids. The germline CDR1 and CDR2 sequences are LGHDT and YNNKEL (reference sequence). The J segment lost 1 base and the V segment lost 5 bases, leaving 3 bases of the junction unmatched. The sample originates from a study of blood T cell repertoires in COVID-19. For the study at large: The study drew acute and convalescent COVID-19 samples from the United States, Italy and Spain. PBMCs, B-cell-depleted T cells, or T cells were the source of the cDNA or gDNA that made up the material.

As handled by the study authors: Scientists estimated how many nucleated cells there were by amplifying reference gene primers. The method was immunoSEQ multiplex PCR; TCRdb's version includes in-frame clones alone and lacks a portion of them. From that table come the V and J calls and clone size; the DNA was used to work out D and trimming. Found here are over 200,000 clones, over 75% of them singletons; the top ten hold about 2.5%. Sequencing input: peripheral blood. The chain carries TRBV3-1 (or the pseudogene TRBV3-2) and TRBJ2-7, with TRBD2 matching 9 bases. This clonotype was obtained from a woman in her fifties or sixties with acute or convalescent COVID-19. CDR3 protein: CASSYSGRSYEQYF. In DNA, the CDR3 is TGTGCCAGCAGCTACAGCGGGAGGTCCTACGAGCAGTACTTC.